These T cell receptor beta chains were read from a single sample in a study of blood T cell repertoires in COVID-19. Here immunoSEQ multiplex PCR was the method, and the copy in TCRdb shows in-frame clones only, minus some. This sample has around 250,000 clones, with around four fifths found just once. What was sequenced was peripheral blood. Receptors were obtained from an elderly man with acute or convalescent COVID-19. Each CDR3 is given with its conserved first and last residue. The order of the fields is clone size, J gene, CDR3 length, V gene, CDR3 protein. Part of the rows lack a size; the others show once, few, many or a class for expanded clones.

. | TRBJ1-4 | 16 | TRBV9 | CASSDLGQGMGEKLFF
. | TRBJ1-1 | 13 | TRBV5-1 | CASGGDRDTEAFF
. | TRBJ2-7 | 12 | TRBV29-1 | CSARGQYYEQYF
. | TRBJ2-3 | 14 | TRBV19 | CASRDRGRADTQYF
. | TRBJ2-7 | 16 | TRBV28 | CASSTPSQSVAYEQYF
once | TRBJ1-6 | 15 | TRBV6-5 | CASREGTGSSSPLHF
. | TRBJ2-1 | 16 | TRBV3-1/TRBV3-2 | CASSQTGTSRNNEQFF
. | TRBJ2-7 | 13 | TRBV11-3 | CASSGQGPHEQYF
. | TRBJ1-5 | 12 | TRBV28 | CASRGSGGQAHF
. | TRBJ2-1 | 14 | TRBV18 | CASSPQRELNEQFF
. | TRBJ2-5 | 15 | TRBV24-1 | CATSGGGSSWETQYF
. | TRBJ1-1 | 13 | TRBV5-4 | CASSPGQGAEAFF
. | TRBJ1-4 | 15 | TRBV7-8 | CASSLGGTWDEKLFF
. | TRBJ2-3 | 14 | TRBV9 | CASSVGLGADTQYF
. | TRBJ2-1 | 13 | TRBV2 | CAVGGQGNGEQFF
. | TRBJ2-1 | 15 | TRBV5-6 | CASSLGAASYNEQFF
. | TRBJ1-2 | 13 | TRBV3-1/TRBV3-2 | CASTQRGAYGYTF
. | TRBJ1-5 | 14 | TRBV6-5 | CASGVNKGNQPQHF
. | TRBJ1-3 | 21 | TRBV19 | CASSTRSPIRTGIYSGNTIYF
. | TRBJ2-3 | 18 | TRBV28 | CASSSPFSTGGGTDTQYF
. | TRBJ2-3 | 16 | TRBV28 | CASRPDRAGITDTQYF
. | TRBJ2-7 | 15 | TRBV6-5 | CASSYSFRGSYEQYF
. | TRBJ2-2 | 14 | TRBV3-1/TRBV3-2 | CASSQEGRVGELFF
. | TRBJ1-5 | 16 | TRBV28 | CASSPVQGASNQPQHF
few | TRBJ2-1 | 15 | TRBV18 | CASSPNRGSYNEQFF
. | TRBJ2-5 | 16 | TRBV7-6 | CASSSPSQGGAETQYF
few | TRBJ2-7 | 14 | TRBV7-2 | CASSQSPGVAEQYF
few | TRBJ1-4 | 15 | TRBV25-1 | CASKETGTTNEKLFF
. | TRBJ1-1 | 14 | TRBV4-2 | CASSQGGMNTEAFF
. | TRBJ1-1 | 15 | TRBV29-1 | CSVENRGLANTEAFF
. | TRBJ2-5 | 16 | TRBV2 | CASSEGVWELQETQYF
. | TRBJ2-7 | 11 | TRBV3-1/TRBV3-2 | CASSALGEQYF
. | TRBJ1-2 | 16 | TRBV19 | CASSIITGSMVYGYTF
. | TRBJ2-7 | 14 | TRBV11-2 | CASSSYRGSYEQYF
few | TRBJ2-1 | 18 | TRBV10-3 | CAISKGLAGAQTYNEQFF
. | TRBJ2-1 | 18 | TRBV29-1 | CSVGRGTSGRAERNEQFF
. | TRBJ2-1 | 16 | TRBV25-1 | CASSGWTGRGQNEQFF
. | TRBJ1-1 | 14 | TRBV18 | CASCEVTGNTEAFF
. | TRBJ2-5 | 17 | TRBV7-2 | CASSPRTSGGAGETQYF
. | TRBJ1-1 | 14 | TRBV27 | CASSQRTGPTEAFF
. | TRBJ1-2 | 14 | TRBV7-2 | CASSFIGQRYGYTF
. | TRBJ1-5 | 15 | TRBV19 | CASSEWQGAIQPQHF
. | TRBJ2-7 | 16 | TRBV14 | CASRRTGTGGSYEQYF
. | TRBJ1-1 | 13 | TRBV3-1/TRBV3-2 | CASSQAGGTEAFF
. | TRBJ2-1 | 16 | TRBV3-1/TRBV3-2 | CASSLIAGGPGNEQFF
. | TRBJ2-4 | 14 | TRBV15 | CATSRVRGSNIQYF
. | TRBJ1-4 | 15 | TRBV25-1 | CASSEVGTGGGKLFF
. | TRBJ2-5 | 13 | TRBV27 | CASSVRGWETQYF
few | TRBJ2-5 | 13 | TRBV25-1 | CASSVAGGETQYF
. | TRBJ2-5 | 15 | TRBV5-1 | CASSLANPRGETQYF
. | TRBJ1-4 | 13 | TRBV5-4 | CASKGQGHEKLFF
. | TRBJ1-5 | 15 | TRBV28 | CASSLAGPSNQPQHF
. | TRBJ1-2 | 15 | TRBV24-1 | CATSDSVPGSYGYTF
. | TRBJ2-3 | 18 | TRBV2 | CASRRWVASGKNTDTQYF
. | TRBJ2-1 | 14 | TRBV5-1 | CASSLGMTSTEQFF
. | TRBJ2-3 | 17 | TRBV27 | CASSLGFRLWGADTQYF
. | TRBJ2-7 | 11 | TRBV6-5 | CASSYGGEQYF
. | TRBJ2-7 | 13 | TRBV10-1 | CASSRQMGYEQYF
. | TRBJ1-6 | 15 | TRBV5-1 | CASSVQGISNSPLHF
. | TRBJ1-3 | 15 | TRBV6-2/TRBV6-3 | CASSYLGASGNTIYF